The next 9 T cell receptor beta chains were all read from a single sample in a study of PD-1 and CTLA-4 blockade in melanoma. TCRdb's table, derived via immunoSEQ multiplex PCR, lists solely in-frame clones and lacks some. The table has some 15,000 clones, 60% to 75% seen once; the top ten hold more than 15%. Specimen: CD8+ T cells from peripheral blood, collected before anti-PD-1 treatment. These receptors came from a human donor with melanoma.

The chain couples TRBV6-5 to TRBJ1-1, with D unresolved. This CDR3 has 12 amino acids. The germline V and J ends were trimmed by 8 bases and 0 bases, with 7 bases remaining between them. CDR1 is MNHEY and CDR2 is SVGAGI in the germline V gene. The CDR3 here is CASLAVNTEAFF. The DNA for the CDR3 is TGTGCCAGCCTCGCGGTGAACACTGAAGCTTTCTTT.

The J gene is TRBJ2-4, the V gene TRBV5-1; D is perhaps TRBD1 (6 bases). Deletions cut 3 bases from V and 1 base from J, with 11 bases between. The CDR3 consists of 15 residues. Germline CDR1 SGHRS, CDR2 YFSETQ. The CDR3 DNA follows: TGCGCCAGCAGCTCATCAGGGGCGGCCAAAAACATTCAGTACTTC. Translated: CASSSSGAAKNIQYF.

CDR3 in amino acids: CASSFSGTGELFF. The CDR3 bases are TGTGCCAGCAGCTTCTCCGGAACCGGGGAGCTGTTTTTT. This sequence joins TRBV7-6 and TRBJ2-2; no definite D call. Trimming took off 3 bases at V and 5 bases at J, with 7 bases between the two ends. Germline V CDR1 and CDR2: SGHVS, FNYEAQ. The CDR3 totals 13 residues.

For the CDR3, the DNA is TGTGCCATCAGTGAACCGGGGACCACAGATACGCAGTATTTT. It translates to CAISEPGTTDTQYF. V and J are TRBV10-3 and TRBJ2-3; D possibly uses TRBD1 or TRBD2 (5 bases each). Per the germline V gene, CDR1 is ENHRY and CDR2 is SYGVKD. The length of the CDR3 is 14 residues. V was shortened by 3 bases and J by 2 bases, with 9 bases between the two germline ends.

This chain uses TRBV6-5 with TRBJ1-2, with D possibly being TRBD1 (5 bases). Germline V lookup: CDR1 MNHEY, CDR2 SVGAGI. The CDR3 has 13 amino acids. With 2 bases removed from V and 8 bases from J, the gap between germline ends came to 12 bases. CDR3 coding DNA: TGTGCCAGCAGTTACGGGGGTACGGAGGGCTACACCTTC. Encoded protein: CASSYGGTEGYTF.

This chain links TRBV28 with TRBJ2-5; 7 nucleotides agree with TRBD2. The CDR3 sequence is 15 residues long. Germline assignment: CDR1 MDHEN and CDR2 SYDVKM. V lost 3 bases to trimming and J lost 3 bases; unmatched junction nucleotides: 7. CDR3: CASSLTSNVEETQYF. Written as DNA, the CDR3 is TGTGCCAGCAGTTTGACTAGCAACGTGGAAGAGACCCAGTACTTC.

CDR3 sequence reads: CASRSGGRDYF. In DNA form, the CDR3 reads TGTGCCAGCAGGTCCGGAGGGCGGGATTATTTT. This chain joins TRBV25-1 and TRBJ2-3; D possibly corresponds to TRBD2 (6 bases). CDR1 is MGHDK, CDR2 SYGVNS, per germline. The CDR3 extends over 11 amino acids. V shed 6 bases and J shed 15 bases, with 16 bases lying between them.

This chain connects TRBV30 to TRBJ2-7; 7 bases align to TRBD2. V shed 1 base and J 3 bases; nucleotides not matched to a gene: 3. The CDR3 length is 13 residues. From germline, CDR1 is GTSNPN and CDR2 SVGIG (reference sequence). The CDR3 here is CAWSGGGYYEQYF. The CDR3 DNA sequence: TGTGCCTGGAGTGGGGGGGGATACTACGAGCAGTACTTC.

The V and J genes are TRBV10-3 and TRBJ1-3; 7 bases match TRBD1. The CDR3 runs to 12 residues. CDR1 and CDR2 from the germline V gene are ENHRY and SYGVKD. The V segment lost 8 bases and the J segment 4 bases; nucleotides outside the gene matches: 2. The CDR3: CAIGDSGNTIYF. CDR3 coding DNA: TGTGCCATCGGGGACAGCGGAAACACCATATATTTT.